Here is one T cell receptor beta chain with its context. The CDR3 contains 23 residues. Germline assignment: CDR1 SNHLY and CDR2 FYNNEI. Between the trimmed V and J ends, which lost 9 bases and 1 base, there was a span of 42 bases. The data belong to a study of cytomegalovirus exposure and HLA in healthy donors. Amplification used 60 Vbeta primers and 13 Jbeta primers. Clones were sequenced by immunoSEQ multiplex PCR, and TCRdb holds only the in-frame ones, with some missing. The profile shows 110,000 to 150,000 clones, about 78% of them singletons. Sequences were obtained from PBMCs. J is TRBJ2-5 and V is TRBV2, with a possible D match to TRBD2 (6 bases). The receptor was derived from a man aged 40-49 years in good health and CMV-seropositive. The CDR3 region has the DNA TGTGCCAGTAGCCCGACTCCGTCCCGGGCAGGATGGGCAGGAGGAGGGACCCAAGAGACCCAGTACTTC. This gives the protein CASSPTPSRAGWAGGGTQETQYF.